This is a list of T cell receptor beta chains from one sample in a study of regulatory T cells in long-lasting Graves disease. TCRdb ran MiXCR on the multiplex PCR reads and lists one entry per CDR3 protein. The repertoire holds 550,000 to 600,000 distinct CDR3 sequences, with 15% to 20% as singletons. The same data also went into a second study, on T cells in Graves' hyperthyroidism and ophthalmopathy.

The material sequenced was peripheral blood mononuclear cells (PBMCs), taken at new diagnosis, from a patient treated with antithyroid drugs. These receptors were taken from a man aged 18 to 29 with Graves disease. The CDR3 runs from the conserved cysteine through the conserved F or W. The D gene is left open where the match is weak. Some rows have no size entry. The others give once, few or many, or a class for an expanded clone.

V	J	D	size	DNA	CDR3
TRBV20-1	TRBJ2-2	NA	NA	TGCAGTGCTAGAGAAGTCAGCGGGAACACCGGGGAGCTGTTTTTT	CSAREVSGNTGELFF
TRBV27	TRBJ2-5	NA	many	TGTGCCAGCAGTTTGTCCAGGGGACGAGAGACCCAGTACTTC	CASSLSRGRETQYF
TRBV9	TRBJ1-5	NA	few	TGTGCCAGCAGCGTAGGTGCCTCGGACCCGCCCCAGCATTTT	CASSVGASDPPQHF
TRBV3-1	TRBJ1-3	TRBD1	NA	TGTGCCAGCAGCCGGACAGGACCGAGCTCTGGAAACACCATATATTTT	CASSRTGPSSGNTIYF
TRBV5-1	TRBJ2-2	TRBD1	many	TGCGCCAGCAGCTTGCCCCAGGGGGCCACCGGGGAGCTGTTTTTT	CASSLPQGATGELFF
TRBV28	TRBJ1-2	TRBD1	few	TGTGCCAGCAGTTTATACGGACAGGGGATTGGCTGCACCTTC	CASSLYGQGIGCTF
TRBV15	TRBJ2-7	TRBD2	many	TGTGCCACCAGCAAACCGGGACTAGCCTCCTACGAGCAGTACTTC	CATSKPGLASYEQYF
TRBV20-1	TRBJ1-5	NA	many	TGCAGTGCTAGAGATCTCAAGGGTAGTAGCAATCAGCCCCAGCATTTT	CSARDLKGSSNQPQHF
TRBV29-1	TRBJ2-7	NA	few	TGCAGCGTTGAAAATAGGGACTCCTACGAGCAGTACTTC	CSVENRDSYEQYF
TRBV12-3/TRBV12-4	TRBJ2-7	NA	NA	TGTGCCGGCGGGGGATTTGGACAGAACTACGAGCAGTACTTC	CAGGGFGQNYEQYF
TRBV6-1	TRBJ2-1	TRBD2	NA	TGTGCCAGCAGTGTAGCGGGAGTCACGGCTGAGCAGTTCTTC	CASSVAGVTAEQFF
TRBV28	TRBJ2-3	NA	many	TGTGCCACAATTCAGGGCTCCGCCCGAGATACGCAGTATTTT	CATIQGSARDTQYF
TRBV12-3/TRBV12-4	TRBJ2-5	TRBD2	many	TGTGCCAGCAGTTTATTTACTAGCGGGTCGGGGGAGACCCAGTACTTC	CASSLFTSGSGETQYF
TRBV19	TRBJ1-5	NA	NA	TGTGCCAGTAGTATAGATGGTTTCGCGAGCAATCAGCCCCAGCATTTT	CASSIDGFASNQPQHF
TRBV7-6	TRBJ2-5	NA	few	TGTGCCAGCAGCCCTTCGCCACAGGGCTTCGAGACCCAGTACTTC	CASSPSPQGFETQYF
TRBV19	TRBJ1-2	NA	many	TGTGCCAGTAGCCCCGGACCACGCGGCAACGGCTACACCTTC	CASSPGPRGNGYTF
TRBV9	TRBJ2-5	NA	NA	TGTGCCAGCAGCGTAGGTTTCTCTAGGGAGACCCAGTACTTC	CASSVGFSRETQYF
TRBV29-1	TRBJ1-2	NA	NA	TGCAGCGTTGACGCGGCTAAAAATGGCTACACCTTC	CSVDAAKNGYTF
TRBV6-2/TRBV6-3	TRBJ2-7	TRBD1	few	TGTGCCAGCAGCCGAGCCGTGGGACAGGGGGACTACGAGCAGTACTTC	CASSRAVGQGDYEQYF
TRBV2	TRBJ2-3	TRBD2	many	TGTGCCAGCAGTGTGAGGACTAGCGGTAGCACAGATACGCAGTATTTT	CASSVRTSGSTDTQYF
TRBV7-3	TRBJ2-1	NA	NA	TGTGCCAGCAGCTTAAGCGTTTTGGGGGGTTCGAACAATGAGCAGTTCTTC	CASSLSVLGGSNNEQFF
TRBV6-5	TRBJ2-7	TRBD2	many	TGTGCCAGCAGTTATTTTTCGGGGGGATCCTACGAGCAGTACTTC	CASSYFSGGSYEQYF
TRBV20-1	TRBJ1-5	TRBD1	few	TGCAGTGCTAGGGGCGGGACAGTCAATCAGCCCCAGCATTTT	CSARGGTVNQPQHF
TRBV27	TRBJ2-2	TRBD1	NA	TGTGCCAGCAGTTTATCGAGGGGGCCAACCGGGGAGCTGTTTTTT	CASSLSRGPTGELFF
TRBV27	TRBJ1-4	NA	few	TGTGCCAGCAGTGACGGAAATGAAAAACTGTTTTTT	CASSDGNEKLFF
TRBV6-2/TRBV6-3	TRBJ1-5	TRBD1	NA	TGTGCCAGCAGTCCATGGACAGGGACCAATCAGCCCCAGCATTTT	CASSPWTGTNQPQHF
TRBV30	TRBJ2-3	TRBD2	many	TGTGCCTGGAGTGACGGAGCGGGAGGTTTAGATACGCAGTATTTT	CAWSDGAGGLDTQYF
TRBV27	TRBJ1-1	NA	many	TGTGCCAGCAGTTTATTCGACCGATCCACTGAAGCTTTCTTT	CASSLFDRSTEAFF
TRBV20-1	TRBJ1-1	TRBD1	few	TGCAGTGCTAGTATCAGGACAGGGGCAACTGAAGCTTTCTTT	CSASIRTGATEAFF
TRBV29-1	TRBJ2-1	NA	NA	TGCAGCGTTCCCCCCTCGGGACTCAGCCGGAAAAATGAGCAGTTCTTC	CSVPPSGLSRKNEQFF
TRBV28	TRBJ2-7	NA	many	TGTGCCAGCAGTTCACCGGGTCTATATTCAGCTGCCTACGAGCAGTACTTC	CASSSPGLYSAAYEQYF
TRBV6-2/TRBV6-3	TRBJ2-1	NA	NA	TGTGCCAGCAGCACGGACGAGTACAATGAGCAGTTCTTC	CASSTDEYNEQFF
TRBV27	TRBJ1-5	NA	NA	TGTGCCAGCAGTTACGGGTCCGTGGGCAATCAGCCCCAGCATTTT	CASSYGSVGNQPQHF
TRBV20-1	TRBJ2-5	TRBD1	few	TGCAGTGCTTCGACAGGGGGAAGGCAAGAGACCCAGTACTTC	CSASTGGRQETQYF
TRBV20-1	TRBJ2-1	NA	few	TGCAGTGCTAGAGATCTTGCCGGCCCATCCTACAATGAGCAGTTCTTC	CSARDLAGPSYNEQFF
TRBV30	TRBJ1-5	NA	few	TGTGCCTGGAGTACAGGTTCGAGCAATCAGCCCCAGCATTTT	CAWSTGSSNQPQHF
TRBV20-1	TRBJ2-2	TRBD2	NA	TGCAGTGCTAGAGATCTCGGTAGCGGGACCGGGGAGCTGTTTTTT	CSARDLGSGTGELFF
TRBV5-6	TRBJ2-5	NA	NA	TGTGCCAGCAGCCTTATTTCGTGGCTGGGCCAAGGGACCCAGTACTTC	CASSLISWLGQGTQYF
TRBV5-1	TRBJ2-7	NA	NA	TGCGCCAGCAGCTTGGCTCAGGGGCACTCCTACGAGCAGTACTTC	CASSLAQGHSYEQYF
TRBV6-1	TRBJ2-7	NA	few	TGTGCCAGCAGCGCCCGGCAAAGCTCCTACGAGCAGTACTTC	CASSARQSSYEQYF
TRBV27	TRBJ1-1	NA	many	TGTGCCAGCAGTTCCAGGATTGAAGCTTTCTTT	CASSSRIEAFF
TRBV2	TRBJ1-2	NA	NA	TGTGCCAGCAGTGGGAGGGGCGCGGGATATGGCTACACCTTC	CASSGRGAGYGYTF
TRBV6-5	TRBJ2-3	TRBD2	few	TGTGCCAGCAGTTACTCCGGCGGGAGGGCGCAGTATTTT	CASSYSGGRAQYF
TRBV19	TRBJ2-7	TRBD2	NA	TGTGCCAGTAGTCCGGCGGGAGCTCACGAGCAGTACTTC	CASSPAGAHEQYF